These 32 T cell receptor beta chains were sequenced from one sample in a study of blood T cell repertoires in COVID-19. TCRdb's copy holds only in-frame clones and misses some; the assay was immunoSEQ multiplex PCR. The table has about 69,000 clones, just under 80% seen once; the top ten hold more than 45%. The sample consisted of peripheral blood. Receptors originate from a human donor in a cohort sampled during active COVID-19.

This clone was recorded at least ten times. The CDR3: CASSPRLANYGYTF. The DNA for the CDR3 is TGTGCCAGCAGTCCGCGCTTAGCGAACTATGGCTACACCTTC. This chain joins TRBV6-6 and TRBJ1-2; D unresolved. Trimming removed 5 bases at V and 2 bases at J, with 12 bases between. Germline lookup yields CDR1 MNHNY and CDR2 SVGAGI (reference sequence). This CDR3 is built from 14 residues.

This clone was detected only a few times. The junction differs from germline at one of its ends, possibly a read error. The gene calls are TRBV7-7 and TRBJ2-1, with TRBD1 matching over 9 bases. The V gene's germline CDR1 is SSHAT and CDR2 FNYEAQ (reference sequence). This CDR3 spans 15 amino acids. The CDR3 region is CASSLEGQGENEQFF. CDR3 bases: TGTGCTAGCAGCTTAGAGGGACAGGGCGAAAATGAGCAGTTCTTC.

The CDR3 protein is CASTRDWGSNEQFF. The CDR3 coding sequence is TGTGCCAGTACCCGGGACTGGGGGTCCAATGAGCAGTTCTTC. This chain connects TRBV19 to TRBJ2-1, with D perhaps matching TRBD2 (6 bases). Germline V gene data show CDR1 as LNHDA and CDR2 as SQIVND (reference sequence). Trimming cost V 7 bases and J 6 bases, with 16 bases left between them. This CDR3 spans 14 amino acids.

The gene calls are TRBV3-1 (or the pseudogene TRBV3-2) and TRBJ2-7; D may be TRBD2 (6 bases). Germline V gives CDR1 LGHDT, CDR2 YNNKEL (reference sequence). The length of the CDR3 is 14 residues. Trimming took 4 bases from V and 8 from J, leaving 18 bases between them. Here the CDR3 reads CASSPDNRGTQQYF. The CDR3 DNA is TGTGCCAGCAGCCCTGACAACCGCGGGACTCAGCAGTACTTC.

V usage is TRBV29-1 and J usage is TRBJ2-1; 9 nucleotides align to TRBD2. J lost 10 bases, V lost 6 bases, and 13 bases had no gene match. Germline V gives CDR1 SQVTM, CDR2 ANQGSEA. The CDR3 is made up of 14 amino acids. CDR3 bases: TGCAGCGTGTCCGGGACTAGCCTGGCTGGAGAGCAGTTCTTC. Its protein is CSVSGTSLAGEQFF.

This chain joins TRBV27 and TRBJ2-6; D unclear. From germline, CDR1 is MNHEY and CDR2 SMNVEV (reference sequence). The CDR3 is 17 amino acids. V dropped 3 bases and J dropped 2 bases, with 14 bases sitting between them. The CDR3 region has the DNA TGTGCCAGCAGTTTCGCCTTCAGGTGGGCTGGGGCCAACGTCCTGACTTTC. Translation: CASSFAFRWAGANVLTF.

The V gene is TRBV4-2, the J gene TRBJ1-4, with TRBD1 matching over 9 bases. CDR1 is LGHNA and CDR2 is YNFKEQ in the germline V gene. This CDR3 contains 16 residues. J was trimmed by 4 bases and V by 0 bases; bases with no gene match: 3. CDR3 sequence: CASSQDGQGNNEKLFF. The CDR3 DNA is TGTGCCAGCAGCCAAGATGGACAGGGGAATAATGAAAAACTGTTTTTT.

This clone has only a few counts. The chain combines TRBV11-3 with TRBJ2-2; no firm D call. This CDR3 has 12 residues. Trimming took off 5 bases at V and 5 bases at J, with 6 bases between the two ends. Germline CDR1 SGHNT, CDR2 YENEEA. In DNA, the CDR3 is TGTGCCAGCAGCCGTACTACCGGGGAGCTGTTTTTT. Residues: CASSRTTGELFF.

The rearrangement links TRBV5-1 to TRBJ2-2, with D unclear. The ends were cut back, 4 bases at V and 1 base at J, with 2 bases in the middle. In germline, CDR1 is SGHRS, CDR2 YFSETQ. The CDR3 runs to 12 residues. CDR3 nucleotide sequence: TGCGCCAGCAGCCTGAACACCGGGGAGCTGTTTTTT. Its protein is CASSLNTGELFF.

This clone was seen more than once but under ten times. The V gene is TRBV12-3 or TRBV12-4, the J gene TRBJ2-1; D gene ambiguous. The CDR3 is made up of 12 amino acids. V was cut by 1 base and J by 9 bases, with 7 bases left in between. The CDR3, as DNA: TGTGCCAGCAGTTTAGGTCTAAGTGAGCAGTTCTTC. Protein: CASSLGLSEQFF.

CDR3 coding DNA: TGTGCCAGTAGTAGCACCGGGGGGGCAGGCGAGCAGTACTTC. It specifies CASSSTGGAGEQYF. The chain is built from TRBV19 and TRBJ2-7; 8 bases are a match to TRBD2. This CDR3 is built from 14 residues. CDR1 LNHDA and CDR2 SQIVND come from the germline V gene (reference sequence). The junction had 8 bases not matched to a gene; V was cut back by 4 bases and J by 6 bases.

This clone was seen once. The chain couples TRBV29-1 to TRBJ2-6, with 7 bases identical to TRBD1. CDR3 length: 19 residues. Germline CDR1 is SQVTM and CDR2 is ANQGSEA. V gave up 4 bases and J gave up 4 bases; unmatched junction bases: 19. CDR3 in DNA: TGCAGCGTTGTCAATAGTGGACAGGCCGGCCTGGGGGGGGCCAACGTCCTGACTTTC. Encoded protein: CSVVNSGQAGLGGANVLTF.

This rearrangement joins TRBV10-3 to TRBJ2-2; 7 bases align to TRBD1. Germline values: CDR1 ENHRY, CDR2 SYGVKD. The CDR3 length is 16 residues. Trimming cost V 7 bases and J 0 bases; bases outside gene matches: 8. The CDR3 protein is CAITRQGQTNTGELFF. The CDR3 bases are TGTGCCATCACTCGCCAGGGACAGACGAACACCGGGGAGCTGTTTTTT.

V usage is TRBV5-4 and J usage is TRBJ2-3; D unclear. V shed 3 bases and J shed 6 bases, with 11 bases lying between them. This CDR3 is 13 amino acids long. Germline V gene lookup returns CDR1 SGHNT and CDR2 YYREEE (reference sequence). DNA for the CDR3: TGTGCCAGCAGCTCCTCAGAATGGGATACGCAGTATTTT. Encoded protein: CASSSSEWDTQYF.

The V and J genes are TRBV29-1 and TRBJ2-7; 11 bases align to TRBD1. CDR1 is SQVTM, CDR2 ANQGSEA, per germline. This CDR3 is built from 14 residues. V shed 2 bases and J 2 bases; nucleotides not matched to a gene: 2. The CDR3 here is CSVEPGQGAYEQYF. The DNA of the CDR3 is TGCAGCGTTGAACCGGGACAGGGGGCCTACGAGCAGTACTTC.

The rearrangement joins TRBV11-2 to TRBJ2-2, with D tentatively TRBD2 (6 bases). Per germline, CDR1 SGHAT and CDR2 FQNNGV. V lost 3 bases and J 4 bases, leaving 6 bases between the germline ends. The CDR3 length is 13 residues. The DNA of the CDR3 is TGTGCCAGCAGCTTCGGGGGCACCGGGGAGCTGTTTTTT. It yields the protein CASSFGGTGELFF.

The V call is TRBV6-5, the J call TRBJ1-4, with 12 bases that match TRBD1. There are 14 residues in the CDR3. V lost 7 bases and J lost 8; bases outside the gene matches: 5. Per germline, CDR1 MNHEY and CDR2 SVGAGI. The CDR3 coding sequence is TGTGCCAGCAAACACGGGACAGGGGGCGAAAAACTGTTTTTT. Its protein product is CASKHGTGGEKLFF.

This rearrangement joins TRBV6-5 to TRBJ1-2; TRBD1 agrees at 10 bases. The CDR3 consists of 15 residues. Germline V gene data show CDR1 as MNHEY and CDR2 as SVGAGI. The V and J ends lost 6 bases and 3 bases, in that order; junction bases with no gene match: 7. CDR3 sequence reads: CASRPVGTGDYGYTF. CDR3 nucleotide sequence: TGTGCCAGCAGGCCCGTAGGGACAGGGGACTATGGCTACACCTTC.

The chain employs TRBV25-1 and TRBJ1-1, with D tentatively TRBD1 (5 bases). Looked up from germline, CDR1 is MGHDK and CDR2 is SYGVNS. The CDR3 extends over 14 amino acids. Trimming pared 5 bases from V and 8 bases from J, leaving 18 bases between. The CDR3 sequence is CASSRGGVNREAFF. The DNA for the CDR3 is TGTGCCAGCAGTCGGGGCGGGGTGAACAGGGAAGCTTTCTTT. The entire variable domain, with the rest obtained from reference TRBV25-1 and TRBJ1-1, is as follows: EADIYQTPRYLVIGTGKKITLECSQTMGHDKMYWYQQDPGMELHLIHYSYGVNSTEKGDLSSESTVSRIRTEHFPLTLESARPSHTSQYLCASSRGGVNREAFFGQGTRLTVV.

J is TRBJ2-7 and V is TRBV5-4; tentatively, D is TRBD2 (6 bases). Germline CDR1 reads SGHNT; CDR2 reads YYREEE (reference sequence). The CDR3 sequence is 13 residues long. Between the trimmed V and J ends, which lost 2 bases and 5 bases, there was a span of 11 bases. CDR3 DNA sequence: TGTGCCAGCAGCTTAACAGGACTAAACGAGCAGTACTTC. Protein sequence: CASSLTGLNEQYF.

The chain carries TRBV19 and TRBJ2-5; TRBD1 matches at 9 bases. Germline trimming cut 9 bases from V and 5 bases from J; bases unmatched to any gene: 7. The CDR3 is 13 residues long. Germline lookup yields CDR1 LNHDA and CDR2 SQIVND (reference sequence). CDR3 in amino acids: CASNDRGGETQYF. The CDR3 DNA reads TGTGCCAGCAACGACAGGGGGGGGGAGACCCAGTACTTC.

The rearrangement uses TRBV24-1 and TRBJ2-1; TRBD1 agrees at 7 bases. Germline loops: CDR1 KGHDR, CDR2 SFDVKD. This CDR3 comprises 16 residues. Trimming cost V 1 base and J 5 bases; bases outside gene matches: 7. The CDR3 loop is CATSDLPSDRDNEQFF. The DNA for the CDR3 is TGTGCCACCAGTGATTTACCGTCTGACAGGGACAATGAGCAGTTCTTC.

This clone occurred once. This sequence joins TRBV19 and TRBJ2-5; maybe TRBD1 (7 bases). Trimming removed 4 bases from V and 1 base from J, with 13 bases in between. There are 15 residues in the CDR3. Germline V CDR1 and CDR2: LNHDA, SQIVND (reference sequence). CDR3 loop: CASSRRGPGQETQYF. DNA of the CDR3: TGTGCCAGTAGTAGGAGGGGGCCCGGCCAAGAGACCCAGTACTTC.

This rearrangement joins TRBV19 to TRBJ2-7, with D perhaps matching TRBD2 (7 bases). This CDR3 comprises 15 residues. Germline CDR1 LNHDA, CDR2 SQIVND (reference sequence). V was clipped by 4 bases and J by 1 base, with 14 bases between them. In nucleotides, the CDR3 is TGTGCCAGTAGTACTGGGAGCGGGACATCCTACGAGCAGTACTTC. It specifies CASSTGSGTSYEQYF.

The chain uses TRBV7-6 and TRBJ2-7; 12 bases are shared with TRBD2. The CDR3 is 16 amino acids. CDR1 and CDR2 from the germline V gene are SGHVS and FNYEAQ. Trimming removed 3 bases from V and 4 bases from J; junction bases left unmatched: 7. The CDR3 spells CASSLELAGGTYEQYF. CDR3 coding DNA: TGTGCCAGCAGCTTGGAGCTAGCGGGGGGGACGTACGAGCAGTACTTC.

The chain combines TRBV18 with TRBJ2-6; TRBD1 agrees at 7 bases. The CDR3 consists of 20 residues. Trimming cost V 1 base and J 0 bases; bases outside gene matches: 12. Germline V gene sequence: CDR1 KGHSH, CDR2 LQKENI. Here the CDR3 DNA reads TGTGCCAGCTCACCACTGACAGGGTTTGGGGCTCTCTCTGGGGCCAACGTCCTGACTTTC. Amino acids: CASSPLTGFGALSGANVLTF.

The chain combines TRBV5-1 with TRBJ1-4, with TRBD1 matching over 7 bases. The CDR3 covers 14 residues. Trimming removed 1 base from V and 8 bases from J; junction bases left unmatched: 5. Germline CDR1 is SGHRS and CDR2 is YFSETQ. In nucleotides, the CDR3 is TGCGCCAGCAGCTTGATAGGGGGCGGAGAAAAACTGTTTTTT. Its translation: CASSLIGGGEKLFF.

This chain joins TRBV6-6 and TRBJ2-1; the match to TRBD2 covers 9 bases. V trimming: 7 bases; J trimming: 8 bases; junction bases outside the gene matches: 12. Germline CDR1 MNHNY, CDR2 SVGAGI (reference sequence). CDR3 length: 15 residues. This CDR3 is CASNQPAGTSYEQFF. In DNA form, the CDR3 reads TGTGCCAGCAACCAACCCGCCGGGACTAGCTATGAGCAGTTCTTC.

The chain has TRBV5-1 and TRBJ1-1; D not resolved. Germline lookup yields CDR1 SGHRS and CDR2 YFSETQ. CDR3 size: 15 residues. V lost 0 bases, J lost 1 base, and 10 bases lay in between. The CDR3 sequence: CASSLDGRPNTEAFF. The CDR3 DNA reads as TGCGCCAGCAGCTTGGATGGGAGACCGAACACTGAAGCTTTCTTT.

This chain joins TRBV10-3 and TRBJ2-2; TRBD2 matches at 9 bases. The trim removed 8 bases at V and 7 bases at J, leaving 17 bases unmatched. Germline values: CDR1 ENHRY, CDR2 SYGVKD. The CDR3 has 17 amino acids. CDR3 protein: CAIRGGAGGGSVGELFF. Written as DNA, the CDR3 is TGTGCCATCCGGGGTGGAGCGGGAGGCGGGAGCGTCGGGGAGCTGTTTTTT.

The chain carries TRBV19 and TRBJ2-7, with D possibly being TRBD2 (6 bases). Trimming removed 6 bases from V and 1 base from J, with 16 bases in between. Germline loops: CDR1 LNHDA, CDR2 SQIVND (reference sequence). There are 15 residues in the CDR3. CDR3 DNA: TGTGCCAGTAGGCGGGACCTTCAAGGATCCTACGAGCAGTACTTC. Translation gives CASRRDLQGSYEQYF.

The rearrangement joins TRBV6-5 to TRBJ2-1; 7 bases agree with TRBD2. Germline CDR1 MNHEY, CDR2 SVGAGI. The CDR3 is made up of 14 amino acids. V was pared by 6 bases and J by 8 bases, with 10 bases of the junction left unmatched. CDR3 coding DNA: TGTGCCAGCAGCCTCCGGGACTATAATTATGAGCAGTTCTTC. Protein product: CASSLRDYNYEQFF.